This entry lists 26 T cell receptor beta chains sequenced from one sample in a study of early T cells in non-severe SARS-CoV-2 infection. TCRdb itself ran the 5' RACE reads through MiXCR, one entry per CDR3 protein. The table records tens of thousands of distinct CDR3 sequences, about 15% of them present only once. Sequenced material: whole blood, taken at baseline. The receptors derive from an adult who was a healthcare worker with PCR-confirmed SARS-CoV-2 infection or an uninfected control (not recorded which).

This clonotype was detected many times. The genes are TRBV7-9 and TRBJ1-1; D ambiguous. V lost 5 bases, J lost 5 bases, and 12 bases lay in between. The CDR3 has 13 residues. Per the germline V gene, CDR1 is SEHNR and CDR2 is FQNEAQ (reference sequence). The CDR3 nucleotides read TGTGCCAGCAGCCAGCATGGGAGAACTGAAGCTTTCTTT. Its translation: CASSQHGRTEAFF.

This clonotype was observed many times. V is TRBV6-1 and J is TRBJ1-1, with unresolved D. From germline, CDR1 is MNHNS and CDR2 SASEGT. Trimming stripped 6 bases from V and 4 bases from J, with 9 bases between. The CDR3 is 12 amino acids. CDR3 nucleotides: TGTGCCAGCAGAGCCGGGATCACTGAAGCTTTCTTT. Its translation: CASRAGITEAFF.

J is TRBJ2-3 and V is TRBV3-1, with D tentatively TRBD2 (6 bases). Germline CDR1 LGHDT, CDR2 YNNKEL (reference sequence). CDR3 length: 14 amino acids. Trimming cost V 4 bases and J 2 bases, with 10 bases left between them. The CDR3 reads CASSPGGTTDTQYF. The CDR3 coding sequence is TGTGCCAGCAGCCCTGGAGGGACCACAGATACGCAGTATTTT.

The chain combines TRBV9 with TRBJ2-5; D not resolved. Germline CDR1 and CDR2: SGDLS and YYNGEE. This CDR3 region has 14 residues. V lost 0 bases to trimming and J lost 0 bases, with 6 bases between them. The CDR3 region is CASSVGGDQETQYF. The CDR3 nucleotides are TGTGCCAGCAGCGTAGGAGGAGACCAAGAGACCCAGTACTTC.

The V gene is TRBV7-8, the J gene TRBJ2-3; D might be TRBD1 (6 bases). CDR3 length: 13 amino acids. Germline V gives CDR1 SGHVS, CDR2 FQNEAQ. Between the trimmed V and J ends, which lost 4 bases and 3 bases, there was a span of 8 bases. The CDR3 loop reads CASSYGQTDTQYF. Written as DNA, the CDR3 is TGTGCCAGCAGCTACGGACAGACAGATACGCAGTATTTT.

The CDR3 sequence: CASSLEEEASTIYF. The CDR3 bases are TGTGCCAGCAGCTTAGAGGAAGAGGCGAGCACCATATATTTT. This sequence joins TRBV7-8 and TRBJ1-3; D call uncertain. The CDR3 loop spans 14 amino acids. Germline V gene sequence: CDR1 SGHVS, CDR2 FQNEAQ. The ends were cut back, 1 base at V and 9 bases at J, with 13 bases in the middle.

This clonotype was seen repeatedly, ten times or more. The J gene is TRBJ1-3, the V gene TRBV5-1; 7 bases match TRBD1. Germline lookup yields CDR1 SGHRS and CDR2 YFSETQ. Unmatched junction bases numbered 3, after V lost 4 bases and J lost 2 bases. This CDR3 region has 14 residues. The CDR3, as DNA: TGCGCCAGCAGCACTGGGACAGCTGGAAACACCATATATTTT. The encoded protein is CASSTGTAGNTIYF. Full variable domain (remainder filled in from reference TRBV5-1 and TRBJ1-3): KAGVTQTPRYLIKTRGQQVTLSCSPISGHRSVSWYQQTPGQGLQFLFEYFSETQRNKGNFPGRFSGRQFSNSRSEMNVSTLELGDSALYLCASSTGTAGNTIYFGEGSWLTVV.

This clonotype occurred many times. The rearrangement links TRBV10-3 to TRBJ2-3, with 8 bases lining up with TRBD1. The germline V gene encodes CDR1 ENHRY and CDR2 SYGVKD. V shed 5 bases and J 3 bases; nucleotides not matched to a gene: 7. The CDR3 contains 15 residues. DNA of the CDR3: TGTGCCATCAGTCTGGGACAGGAAGGGACAGATACGCAGTATTTT. Protein product: CAISLGQEGTDTQYF.

This clonotype was seen only a few times. The chain has TRBV20-1 and TRBJ2-5; D is perhaps TRBD2 (6 bases). The CDR3 has 14 residues. V lost 5 bases and J lost 1, with 14 bases in between. Germline CDR1 DFQATT, CDR2 SNEGSKA (reference sequence). The CDR3 loop is CSASHRDFQETQYF. The CDR3 DNA reads TGCAGTGCTTCTCACCGGGACTTCCAAGAGACCCAGTACTTC.

The genes are TRBV7-8 and TRBJ1-6; 7 bases are a match to TRBD1. This CDR3 is built from 15 residues. Per germline, CDR1 SGHVS and CDR2 FQNEAQ. J gave up 7 bases and V 2 bases, and 5 bases lay outside the gene matches. DNA for the CDR3: TGTGCCAGCAGCTTACGTGTACAGGGGAATTCACCCCTCCACTTT. The encoded protein is CASSLRVQGNSPLHF.

The sample holds a few counts of this clonotype. The chain carries TRBV12-3 or TRBV12-4 and TRBJ2-7; the D is unclear. CDR3 length equals 11 residues. Trimming took off 2 bases at V and 5 bases at J, with 4 bases between the two ends. The CDR3 nucleotides read TGTGCCAGCAGTTTATTTAACGAGCAGTACTTC. It encodes CASSLFNEQYF.

The chain links TRBV12-3 or TRBV12-4 to TRBJ1-1; 7 nucleotides line up with TRBD1. This CDR3 contains 13 residues. V was clipped by 5 bases and J by 10 bases; unmatched bases: 10. CDR3 protein: CASSLGGTATAFF. The DNA for the CDR3 is TGTGCCAGCAGTCTGGGCGGGACAGCTACAGCTTTCTTT.

The chain couples TRBV6-1 to TRBJ2-1, with D tentatively TRBD2 (6 bases). Germline V gene sequence: CDR1 MNHNS, CDR2 SASEGT. The CDR3 has 15 amino acids. V lost 5 bases and J lost 8, with 19 bases in between. The CDR3 protein is CASSPGSLRGDEQFF. CDR3 bases: TGTGCCAGCAGTCCGGGGTCGTTGCGGGGCGATGAGCAGTTCTTC.

The rearrangement links TRBV11-3 to TRBJ1-1, with 9 positions matching TRBD1. V was clipped by 4 bases and J by 11 bases; unmatched bases: 11. This CDR3 comprises 14 residues. Germline CDR1 is SGHNT and CDR2 is YENEEA. CDR3 nucleotide sequence: TGTGCCAGCAGCTCCACCGGGACAGGGACTACCGCTTTCTTT. Encoded protein: CASSSTGTGTTAFF.

A few counts support this clonotype. This chain links TRBV7-2 with TRBJ2-3, with TRBD2 matching 13 bases. This CDR3 comprises 15 residues. The trim removed 5 bases at V and 3 bases at J, leaving 2 bases unmatched. The germline V gene has CDR1 SGHTA and CDR2 FQGNSA. This chain's CDR3 is CASSLTSGGTDTQYF. CDR3 bases: TGTGCCAGCAGCCTGACTAGCGGGGGGACAGATACGCAGTATTTT.

The CDR3 protein is CSASLSGGPYEQYF. CDR3 sequence (DNA): TGCAGTGCTAGCCTATCAGGGGGTCCCTACGAGCAGTACTTC. The V and J genes are TRBV20-1 and TRBJ2-7, with 7 positions matching TRBD1. CDR1 and CDR2 from the germline V gene are DFQATT and SNEGSKA (reference sequence). This CDR3 is 14 amino acids long. With V trimmed by 3 bases and J by 2 bases, 7 bases remained unmatched.

This clonotype appeared a few times. The chain links TRBV11-2 to TRBJ2-3; possibly TRBD2 for D (6 bases). Trimming shortened V by 8 bases and J by 2 bases, and 11 bases separated the two germline ends. CDR1 SGHAT and CDR2 FQNNGV come from the germline V gene. The CDR3 has 13 residues. In DNA form, the CDR3 reads TGTGCCAGCTCAGGACTACCCACAGATACGCAGTATTTT. Translated, it gives CASSGLPTDTQYF.

This clonotype occurred a few times. The chain couples TRBV6-2 or TRBV6-3 to TRBJ2-1; D might be TRBD2 (6 bases). The CDR3 is made up of 17 amino acids. Germline V gives CDR1 MNHEY, CDR2 SVGEGT. Deletions cut 5 bases from V and 4 bases from J, with 21 bases between. The CDR3 reads CASSPHSGNRAYNEQFF. The CDR3 bases are TGTGCCAGCAGTCCCCATAGCGGAAACAGAGCTTACAATGAGCAGTTCTTC.

V and J are TRBV6-2 or TRBV6-3 and TRBJ2-3; 9 bases map to TRBD2. Germline assignment: CDR1 MNHEY and CDR2 SVGEGT. V shed 4 bases and J 0 bases; nucleotides not matched to a gene: 17. This CDR3 has 20 residues. In DNA, the CDR3 is TGTGCCAGCAGTTCCTTCTCAAGCGGGGGGATTCTCCCGAGCACAGATACGCAGTATTTT. Residues: CASSSFSSGGILPSTDTQYF.

Ten or more counts support this clonotype. The rearrangement joins TRBV20-1 to TRBJ2-7; 11 bases are shared with TRBD2. Looked up from germline, CDR1 is DFQATT and CDR2 is SNEGSKA (reference sequence). The junction had 5 bases not matched to a gene; V was cut back by 6 bases and J by 1 base. The CDR3 is 14 amino acids. The CDR3 DNA reads as TGCAGTGCCCATAGCGGGGGGGCTTCCTACGAGCAGTACTTC. Protein: CSAHSGGASYEQYF.

In its sample, this clonotype was seen a few times. This sequence joins TRBV12-3 or TRBV12-4 and TRBJ2-7; D not certain. V lost 5 bases to trimming and J lost 1 base, with 9 bases between them. The CDR3 contains 13 residues. The CDR3 region has the DNA TGTGCCAGCAGTCCCTCCGTTTCCTACGAGCAGTACTTC. This gives the protein CASSPSVSYEQYF.

This clonotype was recorded a few times. The J gene is TRBJ1-4, the V gene TRBV4-1; 7 bases agree with TRBD1. With 2 bases clipped from V and 4 bases from J, the junction kept 7 bases outside the gene matches. The germline gives CDR1 MGHRA, CDR2 YSYEKL. This CDR3 is built from 16 residues. This CDR3 is CASSQLEGQSNEKLFF. The DNA of the CDR3 is TGCGCCAGCAGCCAACTGGAGGGACAGAGTAATGAAAAACTGTTTTTT.

This clonotype was detected only a few times. CDR3 nucleotides: TGTGCCAGCAGTTCGGCGGGGCTAGGCACCGGGGAGCTGTTTTTT. It codes for CASSSAGLGTGELFF. The chain links TRBV28 to TRBJ2-2; TRBD2 might be the D (6 bases). Germline CDR1 and CDR2: MDHEN and SYDVKM. Trimming stripped 4 bases from V and 4 bases from J, with 13 bases between. The CDR3 covers 15 residues.

This clonotype was detected only a few times. The rearrangement links TRBV6-5 to TRBJ2-7, with D hard to call. V was shortened by 0 bases and J by 2 bases, with 11 bases between the two germline ends. The CDR3 consists of 15 residues. Germline V gene data show CDR1 as MNHEY and CDR2 as SVGAGI. The DNA of the CDR3 is TGTGCCAGCAGTTACTCCCTGGACGGAGCCTACGAGCAGTACTTC. This translates into CASSYSLDGAYEQYF.

This clonotype has just one count. V and J are TRBV7-9 and TRBJ1-1; D gene uncertain. Germline V CDR1 and CDR2: SEHNR, FQNEAQ (reference sequence). V was pared by 3 bases and J by 5 bases, with 10 bases between. The CDR3 length is 13 residues. CDR3 loop: CASSFPTRTEAFF. In nucleotides, the CDR3 is TGTGCCAGCAGCTTCCCCACCCGGACTGAAGCTTTCTTT.

This chain uses TRBV9 with TRBJ1-5; D remains unclear. Trimming cost V 0 bases and J 1 base, with 8 bases left between them. The CDR3 has 15 amino acids. CDR1 is SGDLS, CDR2 YYNGEE, per germline. This CDR3 reads CASSVETSSNQPQHF. The CDR3 nucleotides are TGTGCCAGCAGCGTAGAGACCTCCAGCAATCAGCCCCAGCATTTT.